These 28 T cell receptor beta chains were all obtained from the same sample, sequenced in a study of CD8 T cells in ankylosing spondylitis. TCRdb re-analysed the 5' RACE reads in MiXCR, keeping a single row per CDR3 protein. The table records about 150,000 distinct CDR3 sequences, 7% to 8% of them present only once. Sequencing was performed on blood, either unsorted or a sorted T cell fraction (not recorded which). Receptors originate from a female donor with ankylosing spondylitis or in good health (not recorded which).

This clonotype has more than one count but fewer than ten. The rearrangement uses TRBV5-1 and TRBJ2-7, with 8 bases lining up with TRBD1. The CDR3 length is 17 residues. Germline loops: CDR1 SGHRS, CDR2 YFSETQ. The ends lost 0 bases at V and 6 bases at J; junction bases unmatched: 14. CDR3 coding DNA: TGCGCCAGCAGCTTGGGGTTCTTGGACAGGGCGGCAGGCGAGCAGTACTTC. It specifies CASSLGFLDRAAGEQYF.

This clonotype was seen many times. The CDR3: CSAEVYYEQYF. Written as DNA, the CDR3 is TGCAGCGCCGAAGTTTATTACGAGCAGTACTTC. This chain links TRBV29-1 with TRBJ2-7; D is ambiguous. Germline values: CDR1 SQVTM, CDR2 ANQGSEA. CDR3 length: 11 residues. V was cut by 7 bases and J by 4 bases, with 11 bases left in between.

This clonotype was observed at least ten times. The chain links TRBV28 to TRBJ1-1, with 7 nucleotides matching TRBD1. Germline V gene lookup returns CDR1 MDHEN and CDR2 SYDVKM. This CDR3 has 16 amino acids. With 3 bases clipped from V and 4 bases from J, the junction kept 11 bases outside the gene matches. The CDR3 DNA follows: TGTGCCAGCAGTTTCCTCGGACAGGCAAAGACCACTGAAGCTTTCTTT. This sequence encodes CASSFLGQAKTTEAFF.

This clonotype has at least ten counts. The chain recombines TRBV11-2 with TRBJ1-2; 7 bases align to TRBD1. This CDR3 region has 13 residues. CDR1 is SGHAT, CDR2 FQNNGV, per germline. V shed 8 bases, J shed 4 bases, and the junction held 7 bases outside the gene matches. CDR3: CASGSGGGYGYTF. The DNA of the CDR3 is TGTGCCAGCGGCTCAGGGGGAGGCTATGGCTACACCTTC.

This clonotype was observed a handful of times. The chain is built from TRBV7-9 and TRBJ1-6, with TRBD1 matching over 9 bases. The CDR3 sequence is 17 residues long. Trimming removed 1 base from V and 7 bases from J; junction bases left unmatched: 8. Germline lookup yields CDR1 SEHNR and CDR2 FQNEAQ (reference sequence). The CDR3 reads CASSLVVGDRDNSPLHF. CDR3 DNA sequence: TGTGCCAGCAGCTTAGTCGTGGGGGACAGGGACAATTCACCCCTCCACTTT.

This clonotype was observed many times. At one end, the junction sequence differs from germline, possibly due to a read error. The chain is built from TRBV12-3 or TRBV12-4 and TRBJ2-5; D ambiguous. This CDR3 spans 15 amino acids. In DNA, the CDR3 is TGTGCCAGCAGTACGGGCACGGCGAGTCAAGAGACCAAGTACTTC. Translated: CASSTGTASQETKYF.

This clonotype appeared many times. The chain uses TRBV6-5 and TRBJ2-1, with D tentatively TRBD1 or TRBD2 (5 bases each). The V gene lost 1 base and the J gene lost 9 bases, with 7 bases spanning the gap. The CDR3 loop spans 12 amino acids. The germline V gene encodes CDR1 MNHEY and CDR2 SVGAGI. The CDR3 nucleotides are TGTGCCAGCAGTTACTGGGGGACTGAGCAGTTCTTC. It specifies CASSYWGTEQFF.

This clonotype was seen ten or more times. The chain employs TRBV7-3 and TRBJ1-6; TRBD1 might be the D (5 bases). Germline CDR1 SGHTA, CDR2 FQGTGA. The CDR3 runs to 13 residues. Trimming cost V 2 bases and J 10 bases, with 9 bases left between them. CDR3 in amino acids: CASSLGTGSPLHF. DNA for the CDR3: TGTGCCAGCAGCTTAGGGACGGGATCACCCCTCCACTTT. Together with reference TRBV7-3 and TRBJ1-6, the CDR3 gives the full variable domain: GAGVSQTPSNKVTEKGKYVELRCDPISGHTALYWYRQSLGQGPEFLIYFQGTGAADDSGLPNDRFFAVRPEGSVSTLKIQRTERGDSAVYLCASSLGTGSPLHFGNGTRLTVT.

This clonotype has ten or more counts. V gene TRBV6-2 or TRBV6-3 combines with J gene TRBJ2-1; TRBD2 agrees at 7 bases. The trim removed 10 bases at V and 4 bases at J, leaving 13 bases unmatched. This CDR3 spans 15 amino acids. Germline V CDR1 and CDR2: MNHEY, SVGEGT. The CDR3 protein is CATEGVSGLYNEQFF. CDR3 nucleotide sequence: TGTGCCACCGAGGGTGTTAGCGGGCTGTACAATGAGCAGTTCTTC.

This clonotype has at least ten counts. The CDR3 nucleotides read TGCAGTGCTAGAGCTAACGGAGCGGGGGGCCCATATTCCTACAATGAGCAGTTCTTC. Residues: CSARANGAGGPYSYNEQFF. The V and J genes are TRBV20-1 and TRBJ2-1; TRBD2 agrees at 9 bases. Trimming removed 1 base from V and 1 base from J; junction bases left unmatched: 14. CDR1 is DFQATT and CDR2 is SNEGSKA in the germline V gene (reference sequence). This CDR3 contains 19 residues.

This clonotype was recorded at least ten times. The rearrangement links TRBV12-3 or TRBV12-4 to TRBJ1-1; unclear D gene. Trimming shortened V by 3 bases and J by 6 bases, and 11 bases separated the two germline ends. There are 13 residues in the CDR3. The CDR3 DNA reads TGTGCCAGCAGTTTTAACGAGGCGGCTGAAGCTTTCTTT. Amino acid sequence: CASSFNEAAEAFF.

This clonotype has at least ten counts. This chain connects TRBV12-3 or TRBV12-4 to TRBJ1-5, with TRBD1 matching over 7 bases. The CDR3 is 16 residues long. Trimming at V came to 5 bases and at J to 0 bases, leaving 7 bases not matched to a gene. The CDR3 nucleotides read TGTGCCAGCAGTCTCAGGGGGGGAAATAGCAATCAGCCCCAGCATTTT. Translated, it gives CASSLRGGNSNQPQHF.

Note on this clonotype: An end of the junction differs from the germline gene, which may be a read error. This sequence joins TRBV12-3 or TRBV12-4 and TRBJ1-2, with TRBD1 matching 7 bases. CDR3 length: 18 residues. CDR3: CACSWDSAGYLGTYGYTF. The CDR3 region has the DNA TGTGCCTGCAGTTGGGACAGTGCGGGATACCTCGGGACGTATGGCTACACCTTC.

At least ten counts were recorded for this clonotype. The chain carries TRBV3-1 and TRBJ2-4, with D tentatively TRBD1 or TRBD2 (6 bases each). The CDR3 contains 14 residues. Germline V gene data show CDR1 as LGHDT and CDR2 as YNNKEL (reference sequence). The germline V and J ends were trimmed by 6 bases and 8 bases, with 17 bases remaining between them. CDR3 protein: CASSHQDRGDIQYF. The CDR3 DNA reads as TGTGCCAGCAGTCACCAAGATAGGGGGGACATTCAGTACTTC.

The chain couples TRBV10-3 to TRBJ2-2; no definite D call. This CDR3 spans 14 amino acids. Germline CDR1 is ENHRY and CDR2 is SYGVKD. The V end was cut by 4 bases, the J end by 1 base, with 7 bases between. The CDR3 bases are TGTGCCATCAGTGGAATACTGAACACCGGGGAGCTGTTTTTT. Its protein is CAISGILNTGELFF.

This clonotype showed up just a few times. The chain combines TRBV5-4 with TRBJ2-7; unclear D gene. This CDR3 is 13 amino acids long. The germline CDR1 and CDR2 sequences are SGHNT and YYREEE (reference sequence). Trimming took 4 bases from V and 2 from J, leaving 10 bases between them. For the CDR3, the DNA is TGTGCCAGCAGCACCACATCAGCCTACGAGCAGTACTTC. Encoded protein: CASSTTSAYEQYF. The complete variable domain, with remaining parts taken from reference TRBV5-4 and TRBJ2-7, reads ETGVTQSPTHLIKTRGQQVTLRCSSQSGHNTVSWYQQALGQGPQFIFQYYREEENGRGNFPPRFSGLQFPNYSSELNVNALELDDSALYLCASSTTSAYEQYFGPGTRLTVT.

This clonotype was detected ten times or more. The chain uses TRBV28 and TRBJ1-5; D is undetermined. This CDR3 is built from 12 residues. From germline, CDR1 is MDHEN and CDR2 SYDVKM. The V and J ends lost 3 bases and 9 bases respectively, with 9 bases between them. In nucleotides, the CDR3 is TGTGCCAGCAGTTTGGGTTTTCGGCCCCAGCATTTT. Translated: CASSLGFRPQHF.

CDR3 nucleotide sequence: TGTGCCAACAGCTGGCGGGACAGGGGAGCTGGCTACACCTTC. This codes for CANSWRDRGAGYTF. The chain links TRBV12-3 or TRBV12-4 to TRBJ1-2; 10 bases align to TRBD1. The CDR3 is 14 residues long. Trimming removed 10 bases from V and 7 bases from J; junction bases left unmatched: 12.

This clonotype was detected many times. The chain employs TRBV28 and TRBJ2-7; D is perhaps TRBD1 (6 bases). Trimming pared 5 bases from V and 4 bases from J, leaving 12 bases between. The CDR3 spans 13 residues. Germline CDR1 MDHEN, CDR2 SYDVKM. The CDR3 coding sequence is TGTGCCAGCAGTCTGGGACATCAGTACGAGCAGTACTTC. Translating it yields CASSLGHQYEQYF.

This clonotype has at least ten counts. The chain employs TRBV9 and TRBJ2-7; possible D gene TRBD1, 5 bases. Germline loops: CDR1 SGDLS, CDR2 YYNGEE. The CDR3 consists of 13 residues. V was shortened by 3 bases and J by 5 bases, with 12 bases between the two germline ends. The CDR3 loop is CASSAELGDEQYF. CDR3 nucleotide sequence: TGTGCCAGCAGCGCAGAGCTAGGGGACGAGCAGTACTTC.

This clonotype was detected ten times or more. This CDR3 reads CASSEWNTEAFF. In DNA form, the CDR3 reads TGCGCCAGCAGCGAGTGGAACACTGAAGCTTTCTTT. The chain links TRBV5-1 to TRBJ1-1, with D hard to call. The V gene's germline CDR1 is SGHRS and CDR2 YFSETQ. V gave up 4 bases and J gave up 1 base, with 5 bases separating them. The CDR3 totals 12 residues.

This clonotype was observed a few times. The chain links TRBV12-5 to TRBJ1-2, with D perhaps TRBD1 (5 bases). The V end lost 7 bases, the J end lost 6 bases, and 21 bases lay between the germline ends. Germline-derived CDR1 and CDR2 are LGHNT and FRNRAP. The CDR3 loop spans 15 amino acids. The CDR3 coding sequence is TGTGCTAGTGCCCAAAAAAATAAGGGGCAGGATGGCTACACCTTC. Translated, it gives CASAQKNKGQDGYTF.

This clonotype was seen at least ten times. The chain couples TRBV27 to TRBJ1-6, with 8 bases identical to TRBD1. V was clipped by 5 bases and J by 9 bases; unmatched bases: 12. This CDR3 region has 16 residues. Germline V lookup: CDR1 MNHEY, CDR2 SMNVEV (reference sequence). CDR3: CASSPSTGTGGSPLHF. For the CDR3, the DNA is TGTGCCAGCAGTCCATCGACCGGGACAGGCGGTTCACCCCTCCACTTT.

This clonotype was counted at least ten times. The chain joins TRBV12-3 or TRBV12-4 to TRBJ2-2, with D unresolved. The CDR3 loop spans 14 amino acids. The V end lost 6 bases, the J end lost 3 bases, and 11 bases lay between the germline ends. This chain's CDR3 is CASSPGVYTGELFF. Here the CDR3 DNA reads TGTGCCAGCAGCCCTGGTGTGTACACCGGGGAGCTGTTTTTT.

This clonotype was recorded a few times. The J gene is TRBJ2-3, the V gene TRBV28, with no clear D. The CDR3 extends over 15 amino acids. Trimming stripped 3 bases from V and 1 base from J, with 11 bases between. The V gene's germline CDR1 is MDHEN and CDR2 SYDVKM. In DNA, the CDR3 is TGTGCCAGCAGTTTTCGTCCTCCTGGCACAGATACGCAGTATTTT. It is translated as CASSFRPPGTDTQYF. The full variable domain, rest sourced from reference TRBV28 and TRBJ2-3, is DVKVTQSSRYLVKRTGEKVFLECVQDMDHENMFWYRQDPGLGLRLIYFSYDVKMKEKGDIPEGYSVSREKKERFSLILESASTNQTSMYLCASSFRPPGTDTQYFGPGTRLTVL.

The chain uses TRBV9 and TRBJ1-1; maybe TRBD1 (6 bases). Germline CDR1 is SGDLS and CDR2 is YYNGEE. This CDR3 is 15 amino acids long. Deletions cut 3 bases from V and 1 base from J, with 13 bases between. The CDR3 spells CASSANLQGNTEAFF. Here the CDR3 DNA reads TGTGCCAGCAGCGCGAATTTACAGGGGAACACTGAAGCTTTCTTT. The entire variable domain, with the rest obtained from reference TRBV9 and TRBJ1-1, is as follows: DSGVTQTPKHLITATGQRVTLRCSPRSGDLSVYWYQQSLDQGLQFLIQYYNGEERAKGNILERFSAQQFPDLHSELNLSSLELGDSALYFCASSANLQGNTEAFFGQGTRLTVV.

This clonotype came up many times. The J gene is TRBJ2-1, the V gene TRBV11-1; weak D call: TRBD2 (5 bases). This CDR3 contains 16 residues. Trimming left V 3 bases short and J 6 bases short, with 18 bases between. CDR1 and CDR2 (germline): SGHAT, FQDESV (reference sequence). The CDR3 sequence: CASSFSATTDPNEQFF. CDR3 coding DNA: TGTGCCAGCAGCTTTAGCGCTACTACTGATCCCAATGAGCAGTTCTTC.

The sample holds many counts of this clonotype. J is TRBJ2-1 and V is TRBV19, with D perhaps TRBD2 (5 bases). In germline, CDR1 is LNHDA, CDR2 SQIVND (reference sequence). V gave up 5 bases and J gave up 8 bases, with 13 bases separating them. The CDR3 runs 13 residues. In nucleotides, the CDR3 is TGTGCCAGTAGTCTCCGCGGGCCAGATGAGCAGTTCTTC. This codes for CASSLRGPDEQFF.